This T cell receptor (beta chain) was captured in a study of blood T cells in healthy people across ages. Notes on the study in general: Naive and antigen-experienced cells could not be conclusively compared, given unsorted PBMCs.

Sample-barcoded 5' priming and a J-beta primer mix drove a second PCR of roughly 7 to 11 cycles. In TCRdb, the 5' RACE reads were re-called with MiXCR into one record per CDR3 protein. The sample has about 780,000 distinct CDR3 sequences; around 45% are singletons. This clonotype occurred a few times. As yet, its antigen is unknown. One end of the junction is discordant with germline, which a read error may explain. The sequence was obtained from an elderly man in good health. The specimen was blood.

CDR3 region: CAVSPGLGANVLTF. In nucleotides, the CDR3 is TGTGCCGTCAGCCCAGGACTGGGGGCCAACGTCCTGACTTTC. The V and J genes are TRBV10-3 and TRBJ2-6; tentatively, D is TRBD2 (5 bases). This CDR3 contains 14 residues. Germline V lookup: CDR1 ENHRY, CDR2 SYGVKD.